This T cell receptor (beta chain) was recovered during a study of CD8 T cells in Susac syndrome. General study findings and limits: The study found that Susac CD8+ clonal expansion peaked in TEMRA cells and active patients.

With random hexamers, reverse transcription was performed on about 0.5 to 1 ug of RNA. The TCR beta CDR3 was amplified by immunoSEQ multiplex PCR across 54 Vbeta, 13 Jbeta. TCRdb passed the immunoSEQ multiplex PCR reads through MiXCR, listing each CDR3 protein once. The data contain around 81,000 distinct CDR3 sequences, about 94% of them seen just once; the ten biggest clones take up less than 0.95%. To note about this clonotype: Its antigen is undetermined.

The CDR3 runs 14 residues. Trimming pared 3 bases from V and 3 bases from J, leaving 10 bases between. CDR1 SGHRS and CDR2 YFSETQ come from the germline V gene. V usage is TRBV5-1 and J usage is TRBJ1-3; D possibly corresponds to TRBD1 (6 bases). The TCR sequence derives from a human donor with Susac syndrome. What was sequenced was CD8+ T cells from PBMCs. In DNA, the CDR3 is TGCGCCAGCAGCTCCCGGGACAATGGAAACACCATATATTTT. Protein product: CASSSRDNGNTIYF.